The rows below give T cell receptor beta chains drawn from one sample of a study of siplizumab effects on memory and regulatory T cells. Assay: immunoSEQ multiplex PCR; the TCRdb copy retains only in-frame clones and omits some. The sample has approximately 120,000 clones; about 91% are singletons. Source material: Tregs sorted from blood. These receptor sequences come from a human donor in good health. The CDR3 runs from the conserved cysteine through the conserved F or W. D genes are given only for firm matches. Not all rows give a size; the values are once, few, many and, for expanded clones, a class.

CDR3nt: TGTGCCAGCAGGGAGCGGGTCACCGGGGAGCTGTTTTTT
CDR3aa: CASRERVTGELFF
j_gene: TRBJ2-2
d_gene: .
abundance: .
v_gene: TRBV28

CDR3nt: TGTGCCACCAGCAGAGAGACCGTGGGTGAGCAGTTCTTC
CDR3aa: CATSRETVGEQFF
j_gene: TRBJ2-1
d_gene: .
abundance: .
v_gene: TRBV15

CDR3nt: TGCGCCAGCAGCTTGGCTCCAGGGTCGTACGAGCAGTACTTC
CDR3aa: CASSLAPGSYEQYF
j_gene: TRBJ2-7
d_gene: .
abundance: .
v_gene: TRBV5-1

CDR3nt: TGTGCCAGCAGCCCTCTCTCGGGCGGCGCCAATTCACCCCTCCACTTT
CDR3aa: CASSPLSGGANSPLHF
j_gene: TRBJ1-6
d_gene: .
abundance: .
v_gene: TRBV7-9

CDR3nt: TGCGCCAGCAGCTTTACAGCTTCCTACGAGCAGTACTTC
CDR3aa: CASSFTASYEQYF
j_gene: TRBJ2-7
d_gene: .
abundance: .
v_gene: TRBV5-1

CDR3nt: TGCGCTTCCGCCCGGCTAGCGGGAGTGGAGACCCAGTACTTC
CDR3aa: CASARLAGVETQYF
j_gene: TRBJ2-5
d_gene: TRBD2
abundance: .
v_gene: TRBV5-1

CDR3nt: TGTGCCAGTAGTATAAGGGTAACAGGGCGGGACGAGCAGTACTTC
CDR3aa: CASSIRVTGRDEQYF
j_gene: TRBJ2-7
d_gene: .
abundance: .
v_gene: TRBV19

CDR3nt: TGTGCCACCAGCAGAGTGGCGGGAGGAAGGGAGACCCAGTACTTC
CDR3aa: CATSRVAGGRETQYF
j_gene: TRBJ2-5
d_gene: TRBD2
abundance: .
v_gene: TRBV15

CDR3nt: TGTGCCGGCGGGGGGACTAGCACAGATACGCAGTATTTT
CDR3aa: CAGGGTSTDTQYF
j_gene: TRBJ2-3
d_gene: TRBD2
abundance: .
v_gene: TRBV6-1

CDR3nt: TGTGCCAGCAGCTTAGATGGGGGGTCATACGAGCAGTACTTC
CDR3aa: CASSLDGGSYEQYF
j_gene: TRBJ2-7
d_gene: .
abundance: .
v_gene: TRBV7-9

CDR3nt: TGTGCCAGCTCCGTGTACCAAGAGACCCAGTACTTC
CDR3aa: CASSVYQETQYF
j_gene: TRBJ2-5
d_gene: .
abundance: .
v_gene: TRBV18

CDR3nt: TGTGCCAGCAGCCAAGTTCGCGCGGCAGGGGGGCGGGAAAAACTGTTTTTT
CDR3aa: CASSQVRAAGGREKLFF
j_gene: TRBJ1-4
d_gene: TRBD1
abundance: once
v_gene: TRBV4-2

CDR3nt: TGTGCCAGCAGCAAAAGGTTAGGCAACGGGGAGACCCAGTACTTC
CDR3aa: CASSKRLGNGETQYF
j_gene: TRBJ2-5
d_gene: .
abundance: .
v_gene: TRBV21-1

CDR3nt: TGTGCCAGTAGTATAGAGGGCCCGGGGAGATACGAGCAGTACTTC
CDR3aa: CASSIEGPGRYEQYF
j_gene: TRBJ2-7
d_gene: .
abundance: .
v_gene: TRBV19

CDR3nt: TGTGCCAGCAGCTTAGCAGAGACCCAGTACTTC
CDR3aa: CASSLAETQYF
j_gene: TRBJ2-5
d_gene: .
abundance: .
v_gene: TRBV7-6

CDR3nt: TGTGCCAGCTCACCATCCGGGACTAGCAGCTACAATGAGCAGTTCTTC
CDR3aa: CASSPSGTSSYNEQFF
j_gene: TRBJ2-1
d_gene: TRBD2
abundance: .
v_gene: TRBV18

CDR3nt: TGTGCCAGCAGCCGATATACCGGGCCAGGGAATGAAAAACTGTTTTTT
CDR3aa: CASSRYTGPGNEKLFF
j_gene: TRBJ1-4
d_gene: .
abundance: .
v_gene: TRBV7-9

CDR3nt: TGTGCCAGCAGTGAAACGTCGCTCGGGGGGTCCGGGGAGCTGTTTTTT
CDR3aa: CASSETSLGGSGELFF
j_gene: TRBJ2-2
d_gene: TRBD2
abundance: .
v_gene: TRBV6-4

CDR3nt: TGTGCCAGCAGCTTAGCGGCGGGGACAGGGGGTCACACTCGGAATGAGCAGTTCTTC
CDR3aa: CASSLAAGTGGHTRNEQFF
j_gene: TRBJ2-1
d_gene: TRBD1
abundance: .
v_gene: TRBV11-2

CDR3nt: TGTGCCAGTCAAGGGCCCGGGTTCAATCAGCCCCAGCATTTT
CDR3aa: CASQGPGFNQPQHF
j_gene: TRBJ1-5
d_gene: .
abundance: few
v_gene: TRBV19

CDR3nt: TGCAGCGTTGGAGGACCGGGACAACTGTCGCGGAACACCGGGGAGCTGTTTTTT
CDR3aa: CSVGGPGQLSRNTGELFF
j_gene: TRBJ2-2
d_gene: .
abundance: .
v_gene: TRBV29-1

CDR3nt: TGTGCCAGCAGCCTGGGGCCGCGAGAAGGGCTGTTTTTT
CDR3aa: CASSLGPREGLFF
j_gene: TRBJ1-4
d_gene: .
abundance: .
v_gene: TRBV11-2

CDR3nt: TGTGCCAGCAGTTTTTACCGCACAGATACGCAGTATTTT
CDR3aa: CASSFYRTDTQYF
j_gene: TRBJ2-3
d_gene: .
abundance: once
v_gene: TRBV27

CDR3nt: TGTGCCAGCAGTGGGCGGACGGACACAACTAATGAAAAACTGTTTTTT
CDR3aa: CASSGRTDTTNEKLFF
j_gene: TRBJ1-4
d_gene: .
abundance: .
v_gene: TRBV25-1

CDR3nt: TGTGCCAGCAGCCGCCAGGGACGGAACTACTATGGCTACACCTTC
CDR3aa: CASSRQGRNYYGYTF
j_gene: TRBJ1-2
d_gene: .
abundance: .
v_gene: TRBV6-5

CDR3nt: TGTGCCAGCAGCTATCTAGCCCCAGGGGGCGCCGGGGAGCTGTTTTTT
CDR3aa: CASSYLAPGGAGELFF
j_gene: TRBJ2-2
d_gene: TRBD1
abundance: .
v_gene: TRBV5-4

CDR3nt: TGTGCCTGGAGCTCGCTCTATGGCTACACCTTC
CDR3aa: CAWSSLYGYTF
j_gene: TRBJ1-2
d_gene: .
abundance: .
v_gene: TRBV30

CDR3nt: TGCGCCAGCAGCAGACTAGGGGACATAAGCACTGAAGCTTTCTTT
CDR3aa: CASSRLGDISTEAFF
j_gene: TRBJ1-1
d_gene: .
abundance: .
v_gene: TRBV5-1

CDR3nt: TGCGCCAGCAGCTATGTGACTAGCTCCTACAATGAGCAGTTCTTC
CDR3aa: CASSYVTSSYNEQFF
j_gene: TRBJ2-1
d_gene: .
abundance: .
v_gene: TRBV4-1

CDR3nt: TGCAGTGCTAGAGGCACTGAAGCTTTCTTT
CDR3aa: CSARGTEAFF
j_gene: TRBJ1-1
d_gene: .
abundance: .
v_gene: TRBV20-1

CDR3nt: TGTGCCAGCAGCCCCACATGGGGGGGCATCTACAATGAGCAGTTCTTC
CDR3aa: CASSPTWGGIYNEQFF
j_gene: TRBJ2-1
d_gene: .
abundance: .
v_gene: TRBV7-9

CDR3nt: TGCGCCAGCAGCTTGGAGGGGGACAGGGTACATGGCTACACCTTC
CDR3aa: CASSLEGDRVHGYTF
j_gene: TRBJ1-2
d_gene: TRBD1
abundance: once
v_gene: TRBV5-1

CDR3nt: TGTGCCAGCAGCTGGAGGACAGGATCCTACAATGAGCAGTTCTTC
CDR3aa: CASSWRTGSYNEQFF
j_gene: TRBJ2-1
d_gene: TRBD1
abundance: .
v_gene: TRBV7-6

CDR3nt: TGTGCCAGCAGAATTCAGTGGTTGTTGGGTGGCTACACCTTC
CDR3aa: CASRIQWLLGGYTF
j_gene: TRBJ1-2
d_gene: .
abundance: .
v_gene: TRBV6-1

CDR3nt: TGCGCCAGCAGCTTGGGTGTATACGAGCAGTACTTC
CDR3aa: CASSLGVYEQYF
j_gene: TRBJ2-7
d_gene: .
abundance: .
v_gene: TRBV5-1

CDR3nt: TGTGCCAGCAGCTTATTTACGGGGGCGGTCACCGGGGAGCTGTTTTTT
CDR3aa: CASSLFTGAVTGELFF
j_gene: TRBJ2-2
d_gene: .
abundance: once
v_gene: TRBV7-2

CDR3nt: TGTGCCAGCAGCTCCGGGGTGTCCGAGCAGTACTTC
CDR3aa: CASSSGVSEQYF
j_gene: TRBJ2-7
d_gene: .
abundance: .
v_gene: TRBV7-9

CDR3nt: TGTGCCAGCAGTTGGATCCGGGGGACGCGCGGCTACACCTTC
CDR3aa: CASSWIRGTRGYTF
j_gene: TRBJ1-2
d_gene: .
abundance: .
v_gene: TRBV6-5

CDR3nt: TGTGCCAGCAGCTTAGTTGTGGGGAACGAGCAGTACTTC
CDR3aa: CASSLVVGNEQYF
j_gene: TRBJ2-7
d_gene: .
abundance: .
v_gene: TRBV7-2

CDR3nt: TGTGCCACCAGCAGAGATCCAACGGGAGCATCCTACAATGAGCAGTTCTTC
CDR3aa: CATSRDPTGASYNEQFF
j_gene: TRBJ2-1
d_gene: .
abundance: .
v_gene: TRBV15

CDR3nt: TGTGCCAGCAGTTTACTAGCGGGGGGAAGCTACGAGCAGTACTTC
CDR3aa: CASSLLAGGSYEQYF
j_gene: TRBJ2-7
d_gene: TRBD2
abundance: .
v_gene: TRBV6-5

CDR3nt: TGTGCCAGCTCAAAACCAGCCCGAGACGAGCAGTACTTC
CDR3aa: CASSKPARDEQYF
j_gene: TRBJ2-7
d_gene: .
abundance: .
v_gene: TRBV18

CDR3nt: TGTGCCAGCAGCTCCGGGACAGGGTTACCCTCCTACGAGCAGTACTTC
CDR3aa: CASSSGTGLPSYEQYF
j_gene: TRBJ2-7
d_gene: TRBD1
abundance: .
v_gene: TRBV13

CDR3nt: TGTGCCAGCAGACCCTGGAAAGACGGTAACACTGAAGCTTTCTTT
CDR3aa: CASRPWKDGNTEAFF
j_gene: TRBJ1-1
d_gene: .
abundance: .
v_gene: TRBV6-5

CDR3nt: TGTGCCAGCCAAACGGTAGCGGGGGACCAATTGTACAATGAGCAGTTCTTC
CDR3aa: CASQTVAGDQLYNEQFF
j_gene: TRBJ2-1
d_gene: TRBD2
abundance: .
v_gene: TRBV28

CDR3nt: TGTGCCAGCAGCTTATCGGGACAGGGGTATGGTGAGCAGTACTTC
CDR3aa: CASSLSGQGYGEQYF
j_gene: TRBJ2-5
d_gene: TRBD1
abundance: .
v_gene: TRBV9

CDR3nt: TGCGCCAGCAGCTTGCAGGGGACTAGCGGGAGGTACCAAGAGACCCAGTACTTC
CDR3aa: CASSLQGTSGRYQETQYF
j_gene: TRBJ2-5
d_gene: TRBD2
abundance: .
v_gene: TRBV5-1

CDR3nt: TGTGCCAGCAGTTCCGCGGGACAGGTCTGGGGCTACACCTTC
CDR3aa: CASSSAGQVWGYTF
j_gene: TRBJ1-2
d_gene: TRBD1
abundance: .
v_gene: TRBV6-5

CDR3nt: TGTGCCATCAGTGAGTCGGGGGGGCCGGGCACAGATACGCAGTATTTT
CDR3aa: CAISESGGPGTDTQYF
j_gene: TRBJ2-3
d_gene: .
abundance: .
v_gene: TRBV10-3

CDR3nt: TGCGCCAGCAGCTTGTACGGGGAGAACACCGGGGAGCTGTTTTTT
CDR3aa: CASSLYGENTGELFF
j_gene: TRBJ2-2
d_gene: .
abundance: .
v_gene: TRBV5-1

CDR3nt: TGTGCCAGCAGCTCCGTAACGGATACGCAGTATTTT
CDR3aa: CASSSVTDTQYF
j_gene: TRBJ2-3
d_gene: .
abundance: .
v_gene: TRBV11-3

CDR3nt: TGTGCCAGCGGACGGGACTATGGCTACACCTTC
CDR3aa: CASGRDYGYTF
j_gene: TRBJ1-2
d_gene: .
abundance: .
v_gene: TRBV5-4